This TCR beta chain is drawn from a study of Graves' ophthalmopathy and Graves' hyperthyroidism. Study observations and caveats: As the model predicted ophthalmopathy progression, it achieved a sensitivity of 55% to 71% and a specificity of approximately 72%. Discrimination between ophthalmopathy and stable hyperthyroidism by a 13-signature model showed about 86% sensitivity and about 80% specificity.

RNA transcripts served as template for amplifying TCR beta CDR3 sequences. HTBI primers served in a first-round RT-PCR, which a second-round multiplex PCR followed. Using its own MiXCR run on the multiplex PCR reads, TCRdb lists one record per CDR3 protein. The data show some 1.1 million distinct CDR3 sequences, about two fifths seen once. This CDR3 contains 20 residues. Germline CDR1 reads SEHNR; CDR2 reads FQNEAQ (reference sequence). V was clipped by 3 bases and J by 0 bases; unmatched bases: 14. This clonotype was detected many times. The antigen remains unidentified. Ages of hyperthyroidism patients ran from 18 to 65, and their diagnoses were new, under 2 months' duration.

Input material: peripheral blood or thyroid tissue (not recorded which). This rearrangement joins TRBV7-9 to TRBJ2-6, with 7 bases lining up with TRBD1. The TCR comes from an adult man with Graves' hyperthyroidism. Here the CDR3 reads CASSFPDAGTATSGANVLTF. For the CDR3, the DNA is TGTGCCAGCAGCTTTCCCGATGCCGGGACAGCCACCTCTGGGGCCAACGTCCTGACTTTC.